This T cell receptor (beta chain) was sequenced for a study of OX40 agonist ivuxolimab in advanced cancers. Germline V CDR1 and CDR2: SGHDT, YYEEEE. J gave up 4 bases and V 4 bases, and 5 bases lay outside the gene matches. The CDR3 extends over 14 amino acids. TCRdb's table, derived via immunoSEQ multiplex PCR, lists solely in-frame clones and lacks some. The sample contains about 98,000 clones, about 88% of which appear only once. The clonotype comes from an adult with an advanced solid tumor such as melanoma, head and neck, liver or kidney cancer. This chain joins TRBV5-6 and TRBJ2-5; 9 positions match TRBD1. Source: CD4+ or CD8+ T cells sorted from blood, taken in a trial of the OX40 agonist ivuxolimab. CDR3 loop: CASSPGQGRETQYF. The CDR3 coding sequence is TGTGCCAGCAGCCCGGGACAGGGTCGAGAGACCCAGTACTTC.